This T cell receptor beta chain comes out of a study of chemoradiotherapy in HPV16-positive cancers (dated by TCRdb to the early 2020s). For the wider study: Using functional T-cell assays on cells from a couple of HPV16-positive patients, the researchers defined candidate HPV-specific T-cell clones and common TCR motifs. TCR repertoires from more than 70 patients with HPV-related cancers were then used to track the candidate HPV-specific TCRs and motifs. The study asked whether T-cell immunity to the HPV oncoproteins E6 and E7 changes during chemoradiotherapy and whether this immunity affects survival.

Results and caveats for the whole study, not just this receptor: Only a couple of HPV16-positive patients were used to derive the functional definition of HPV-specific T cells, and the survival association was reported for HPV16-positive patients. In HPV16-positive patients, expansion of HPV-responsive T cells during chemoradiotherapy was associated with improved recurrence-free survival. Expansion of candidate HPV-specific clones and E7-related TCR motifs was observed in the tumor microenvironment during treatment, whereas no such expansion was observed for non-HPV-specific T cells.

Reading the germline V gene gives CDR1 SNHLY and CDR2 FYNNEI. The CDR3, cysteine through valine, is 17 amino acids long. The DNA shown is the 51-base CDR3, in frame from base 1. Between the V and J ends, shortened by 4 bases and 3 bases respectively, the junction contains 22 bases. Library construction relied on the immunoSEQ multiplex PCR assay. TCRdb carries this immuneACCESS record with in-frame sequences only. Its versions omit some clonotypes, under half of them owing to an unresolved V gene in the studies checked, with the rest unexplained. The sample includes some 1,300 clones, with about four fifths observed a single time. Roughly an eighth of the sample goes to the ten largest clones. Repertoires were sampled repeatedly over the course of chemoradiotherapy, so clonal expansion could be followed in the tumor microenvironment. With respect to this clone: Its antigen target is currently unknown. The sample holds no much larger clone one base away, and base qualities are not on file.

Sequenced here: tumor tissue, sampled from a patient who underwent chemoradiotherapy. The receptor was derived from a human donor with HPV-associated anogenital cancer. The chain couples TRBV2 to TRBJ2-7; the D region may be TRBD1 or TRBD2, each matching 5 bases equally. CDR3 protein: CASSVPTGPNLYYEQYV. In nucleotides, the sequence is TGTGCCAGCAGTGTCCCTACGGGACCGAACCTCTACTACGAGCAGTACGTC.